This T cell receptor beta chain was profiled in a study of regulatory T cells in long-lasting Graves disease. This clonotype was observed a few times. As to time point: newly diagnosed GD, antithyroid drugs for less than 3 months. Preparation of the TCR library used RNA extracted from PBMCs. The length of the CDR3 is 18 residues. In germline, CDR1 is MNHNS, CDR2 SASEGT. The J segment lost 1 base and the V segment lost 4 bases, leaving 15 bases of the junction unmatched. Building of the TCR beta libraries involved iRepertoire HTBI primers and Arm-PCR of CDR3 regions. MiXCR was run by TCRdb on the multiplex PCR reads, yielding one entry per CDR3 protein. Of some 350,000 distinct CDR3 sequences in the sample, roughly 17% were seen once. The same sample was also used in a study of T cells in Graves' hyperthyroidism and ophthalmopathy. Per that paper: The model foresaw ophthalmopathy a median roughly 6 months prior to onset.

The TCR was taken from a woman aged 18-29 years with Graves disease. The material sequenced was peripheral blood mononuclear cells (PBMCs), taken at new diagnosis, from a patient treated with antithyroid drugs. J is TRBJ2-5 and V is TRBV6-1, with 7 nucleotides matching TRBD1. The chain's CDR3 is CASSVYRGRSPLQETQYF. The CDR3 coding sequence is TGTGCCAGCAGTGTTTACAGGGGCCGCAGTCCCCTCCAAGAGACCCAGTACTTC.